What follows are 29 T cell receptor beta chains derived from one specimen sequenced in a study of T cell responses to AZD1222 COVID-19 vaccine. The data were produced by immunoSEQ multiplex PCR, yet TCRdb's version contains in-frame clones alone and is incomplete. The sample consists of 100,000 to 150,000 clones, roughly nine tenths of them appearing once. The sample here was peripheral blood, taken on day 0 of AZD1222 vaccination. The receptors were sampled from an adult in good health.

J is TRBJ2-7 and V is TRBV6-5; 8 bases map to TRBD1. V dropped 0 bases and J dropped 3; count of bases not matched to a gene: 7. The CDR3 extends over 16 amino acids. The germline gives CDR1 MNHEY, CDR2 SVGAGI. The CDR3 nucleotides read TGTGCCAGCAGTTACTCTCGGGGACAGGCTCACTACGAGCAGTACTTC. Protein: CASSYSRGQAHYEQYF.

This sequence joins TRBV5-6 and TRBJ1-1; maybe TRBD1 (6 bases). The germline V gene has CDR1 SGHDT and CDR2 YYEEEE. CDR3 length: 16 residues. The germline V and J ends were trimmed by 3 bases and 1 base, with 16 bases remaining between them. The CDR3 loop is CASSSPYDRRNTEAFF. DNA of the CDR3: TGTGCCAGCAGCTCGCCCTATGACAGGCGGAACACTGAAGCTTTCTTT. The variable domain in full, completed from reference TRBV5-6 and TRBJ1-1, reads DAGVTQSPTHLIKTRGQQVTLRCSPKSGHDTVSWYQQALGQGPQFIFQYYEEEERQRGNFPDRFSGHQFPNYSSELNVNALLLGDSALYLCASSSPYDRRNTEAFFGQGTRLTVV.

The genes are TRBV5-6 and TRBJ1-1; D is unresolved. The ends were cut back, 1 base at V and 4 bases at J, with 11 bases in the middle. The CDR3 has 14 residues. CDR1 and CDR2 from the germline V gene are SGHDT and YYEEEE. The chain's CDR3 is CASSLIWAGTEAFF. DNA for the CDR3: TGTGCCAGCAGCTTGATTTGGGCGGGCACTGAAGCTTTCTTT.

CDR3 sequence reads: CSVEGEAGMGGYTF. The CDR3 nucleotides read TGCAGCGTTGAAGGGGAAGCCGGGATGGGCGGCTACACCTTC. The V and J genes are TRBV29-1 and TRBJ1-2; D remains ambiguous. This CDR3 has 14 amino acids. Germline V CDR1 and CDR2: SQVTM, ANQGSEA. Trimming stripped 1 base from V and 8 bases from J, with 17 bases between.

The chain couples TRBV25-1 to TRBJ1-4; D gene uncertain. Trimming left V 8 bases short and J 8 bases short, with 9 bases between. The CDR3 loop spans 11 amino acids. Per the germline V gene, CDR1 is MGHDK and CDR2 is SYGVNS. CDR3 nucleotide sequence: TGTGCCAGCGGAGACTCAGAAAAACTGTTTTTT. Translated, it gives CASGDSEKLFF.

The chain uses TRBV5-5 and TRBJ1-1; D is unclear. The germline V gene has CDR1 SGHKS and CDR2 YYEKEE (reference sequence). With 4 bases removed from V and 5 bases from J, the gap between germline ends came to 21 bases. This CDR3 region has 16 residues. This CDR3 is CASSPMVGPRRTEAFF. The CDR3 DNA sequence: TGTGCCAGCAGCCCGATGGTCGGTCCCCGAAGGACTGAAGCTTTCTTT.

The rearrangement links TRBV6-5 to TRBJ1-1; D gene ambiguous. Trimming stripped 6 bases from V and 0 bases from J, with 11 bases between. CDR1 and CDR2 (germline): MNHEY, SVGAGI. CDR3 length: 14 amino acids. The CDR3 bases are TGTGCCAGCAGCCACGAGGCTTTGAACACTGAAGCTTTCTTT. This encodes CASSHEALNTEAFF.

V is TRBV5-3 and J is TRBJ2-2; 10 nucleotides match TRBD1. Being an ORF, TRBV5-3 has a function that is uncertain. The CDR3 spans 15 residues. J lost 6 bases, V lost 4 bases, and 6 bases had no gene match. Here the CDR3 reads CARSQGQGHAGELFF. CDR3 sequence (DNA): TGTGCCAGAAGCCAGGGACAGGGGCATGCCGGGGAGCTGTTTTTT.

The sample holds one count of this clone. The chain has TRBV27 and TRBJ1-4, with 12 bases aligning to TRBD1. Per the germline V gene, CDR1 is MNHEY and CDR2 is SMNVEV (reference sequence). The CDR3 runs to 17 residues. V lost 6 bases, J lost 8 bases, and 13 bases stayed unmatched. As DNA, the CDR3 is TGTGCCAGCAGGCCACCCGGGACAGGGGGCTCAAGAGAAAAACTGTTTTTT. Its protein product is CASRPPGTGGSREKLFF.

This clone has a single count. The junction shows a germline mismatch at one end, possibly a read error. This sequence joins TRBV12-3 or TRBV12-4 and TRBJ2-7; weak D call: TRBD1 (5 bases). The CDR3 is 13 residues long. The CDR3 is CASGAPASHEQYF. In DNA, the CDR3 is TGTGCCAGCGGGGCACCCGCCTCCCACGAGCAGTACTTC.

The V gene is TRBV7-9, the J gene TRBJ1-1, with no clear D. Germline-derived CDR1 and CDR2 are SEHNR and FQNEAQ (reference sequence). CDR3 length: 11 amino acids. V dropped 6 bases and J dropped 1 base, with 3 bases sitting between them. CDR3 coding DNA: TGTGCCAGCAGACAGAACACTGAAGCTTTCTTT. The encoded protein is CASRQNTEAFF. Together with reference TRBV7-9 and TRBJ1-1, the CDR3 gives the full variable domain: DTGVSQNPRHKITKRGQNVTFRCDPISEHNRLYWYRQTLGQGPEFLTYFQNEAQLEKSRLLSDRFSAERPKGSFSTLEIQRTEQGDSAMYLCASRQNTEAFFGQGTRLTVV.

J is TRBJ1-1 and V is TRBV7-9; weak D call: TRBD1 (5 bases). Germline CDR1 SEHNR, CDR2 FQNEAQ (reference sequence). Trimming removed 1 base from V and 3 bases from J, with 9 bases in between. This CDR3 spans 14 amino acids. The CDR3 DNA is TGTGCCAGCAGCTTAGACGGGGGGTACACTGAAGCTTTCTTT. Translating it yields CASSLDGGYTEAFF.

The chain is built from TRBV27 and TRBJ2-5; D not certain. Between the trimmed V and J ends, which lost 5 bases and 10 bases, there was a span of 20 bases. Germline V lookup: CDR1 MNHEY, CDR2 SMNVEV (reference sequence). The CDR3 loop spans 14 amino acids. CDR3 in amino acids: CASSENTPSSGQYF. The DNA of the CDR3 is TGTGCCAGCAGTGAGAACACCCCCAGTAGTGGCCAGTACTTC.

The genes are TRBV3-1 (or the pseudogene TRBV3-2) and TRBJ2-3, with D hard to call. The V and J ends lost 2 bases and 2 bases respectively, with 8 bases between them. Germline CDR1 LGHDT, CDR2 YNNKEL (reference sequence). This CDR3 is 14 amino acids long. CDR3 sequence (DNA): TGTGCCAGCAGCCAACGGGTGTCCACAGATACGCAGTATTTT. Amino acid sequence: CASSQRVSTDTQYF.

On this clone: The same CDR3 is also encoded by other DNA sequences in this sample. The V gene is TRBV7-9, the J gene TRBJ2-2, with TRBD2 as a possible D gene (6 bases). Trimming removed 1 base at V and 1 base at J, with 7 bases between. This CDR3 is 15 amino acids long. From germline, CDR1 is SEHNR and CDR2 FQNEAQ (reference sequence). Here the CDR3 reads CASSLDGRNTGELFF. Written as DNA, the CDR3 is TGTGCCAGCAGCTTAGACGGGAGGAACACCGGGGAGCTGTTTTTT.

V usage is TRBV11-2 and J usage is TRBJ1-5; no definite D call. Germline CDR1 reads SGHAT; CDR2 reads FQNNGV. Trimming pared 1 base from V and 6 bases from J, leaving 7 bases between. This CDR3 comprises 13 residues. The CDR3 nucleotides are TGTGCCAGCAGCTTAGGTATGGGTCAGCCCCAGCATTTT. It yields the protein CASSLGMGQPQHF.

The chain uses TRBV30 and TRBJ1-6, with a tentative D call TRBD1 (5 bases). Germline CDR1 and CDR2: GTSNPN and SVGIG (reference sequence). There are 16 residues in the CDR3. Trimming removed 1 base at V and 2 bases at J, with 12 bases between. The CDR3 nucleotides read TGTGCCTGGAGTGGCTTCGGGGCTACCTATAATTCACCCCTCCACTTT. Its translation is CAWSGFGATYNSPLHF.

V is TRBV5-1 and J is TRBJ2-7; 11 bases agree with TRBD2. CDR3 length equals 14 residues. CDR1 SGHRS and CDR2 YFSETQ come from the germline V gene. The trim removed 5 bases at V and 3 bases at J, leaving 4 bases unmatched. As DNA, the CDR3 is TGCGCCAGCAGGTGGGGACTAGCGGTCTACGAGCAGTACTTC. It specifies CASRWGLAVYEQYF.

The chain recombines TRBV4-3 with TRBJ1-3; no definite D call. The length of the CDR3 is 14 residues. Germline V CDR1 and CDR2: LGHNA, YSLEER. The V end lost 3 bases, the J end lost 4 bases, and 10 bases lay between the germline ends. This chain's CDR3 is CASSQGREGNTIYF. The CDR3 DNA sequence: TGCGCCAGCAGCCAGGGTAGGGAGGGAAACACCATATATTTT.

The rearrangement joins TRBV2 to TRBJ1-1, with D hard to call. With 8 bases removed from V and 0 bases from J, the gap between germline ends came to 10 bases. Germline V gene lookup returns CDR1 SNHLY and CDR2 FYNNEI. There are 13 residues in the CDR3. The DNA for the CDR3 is TGTGCCAGCGCAGAGACCATGAACACTGAAGCTTTCTTT. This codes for CASAETMNTEAFF.

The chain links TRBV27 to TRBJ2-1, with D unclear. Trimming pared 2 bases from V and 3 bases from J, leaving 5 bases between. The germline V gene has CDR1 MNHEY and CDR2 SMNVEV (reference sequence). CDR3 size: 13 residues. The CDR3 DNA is TGTGCCAGCAGTTTAGTGATCTACAATGAGCAGTTCTTC. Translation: CASSLVIYNEQFF.

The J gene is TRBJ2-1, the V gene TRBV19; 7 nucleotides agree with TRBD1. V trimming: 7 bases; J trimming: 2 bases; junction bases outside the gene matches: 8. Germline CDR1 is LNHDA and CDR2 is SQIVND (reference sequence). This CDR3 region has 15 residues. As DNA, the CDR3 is TGTGCCAGTACAAGGACAGGTGGAGCCTACAATGAGCAGTTCTTC. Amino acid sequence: CASTRTGGAYNEQFF.

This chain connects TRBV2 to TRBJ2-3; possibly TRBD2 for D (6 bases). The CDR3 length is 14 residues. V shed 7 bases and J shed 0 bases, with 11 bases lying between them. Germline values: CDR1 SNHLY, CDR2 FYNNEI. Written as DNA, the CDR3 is TGTGCCAGCAATGGGAGGATTAGCACAGATACGCAGTATTTT. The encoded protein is CASNGRISTDTQYF.

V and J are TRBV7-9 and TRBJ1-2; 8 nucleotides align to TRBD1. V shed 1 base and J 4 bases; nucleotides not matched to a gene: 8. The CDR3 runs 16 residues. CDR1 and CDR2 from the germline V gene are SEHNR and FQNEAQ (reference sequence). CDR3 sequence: CASSLGTGGEGYGYTF. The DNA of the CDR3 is TGTGCCAGCAGCTTAGGAACAGGGGGAGAGGGCTATGGCTACACCTTC.

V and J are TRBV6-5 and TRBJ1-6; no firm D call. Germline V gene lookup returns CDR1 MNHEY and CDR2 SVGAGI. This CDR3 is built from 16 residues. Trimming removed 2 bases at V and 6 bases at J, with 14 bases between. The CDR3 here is CASSYRQETRNSPLHF. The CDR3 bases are TGTGCCAGCAGTTACCGGCAGGAAACCCGTAATTCACCCCTCCACTTT.

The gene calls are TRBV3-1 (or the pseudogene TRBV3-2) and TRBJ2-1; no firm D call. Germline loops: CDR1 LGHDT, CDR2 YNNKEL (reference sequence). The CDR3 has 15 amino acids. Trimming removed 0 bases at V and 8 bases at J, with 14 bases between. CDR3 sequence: CASSQDAGRSDEQFF. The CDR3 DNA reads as TGTGCCAGCAGCCAAGATGCTGGCCGTTCGGATGAGCAGTTCTTC.

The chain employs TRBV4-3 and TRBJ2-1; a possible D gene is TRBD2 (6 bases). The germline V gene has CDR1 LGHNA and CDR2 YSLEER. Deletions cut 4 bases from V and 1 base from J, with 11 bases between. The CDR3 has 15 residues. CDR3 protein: CASSPRLDSYNEQFF. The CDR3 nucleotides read TGCGCCAGCAGCCCGCGACTAGATTCCTACAATGAGCAGTTCTTC.

CDR3 DNA: TGTGCCAGCAGTGACTCGACAAGGGGAGGGAATTCACCCCTCCACTTT. It specifies CASSDSTRGGNSPLHF. The chain carries TRBV6-4 and TRBJ1-6, with D possibly matching TRBD1 (5 bases). Trimming pared 0 bases from V and 7 bases from J, leaving 13 bases between. In germline, CDR1 is MRHNA, CDR2 SNTAGT. The CDR3 runs 16 residues.

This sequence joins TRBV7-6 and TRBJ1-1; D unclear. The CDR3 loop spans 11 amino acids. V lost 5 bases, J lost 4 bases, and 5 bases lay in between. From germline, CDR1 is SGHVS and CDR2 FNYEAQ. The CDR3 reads CASSHGTEAFF. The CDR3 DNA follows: TGTGCCAGCAGCCATGGCACTGAAGCTTTCTTT.